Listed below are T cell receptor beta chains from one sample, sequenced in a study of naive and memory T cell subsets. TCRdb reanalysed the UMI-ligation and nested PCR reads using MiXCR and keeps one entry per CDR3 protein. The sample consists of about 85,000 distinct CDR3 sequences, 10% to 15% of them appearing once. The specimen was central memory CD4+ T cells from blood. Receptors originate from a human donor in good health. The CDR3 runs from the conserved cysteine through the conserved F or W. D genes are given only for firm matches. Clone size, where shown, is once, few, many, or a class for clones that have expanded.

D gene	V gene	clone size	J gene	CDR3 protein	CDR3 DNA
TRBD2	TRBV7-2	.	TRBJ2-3	CASSLGLAGRGDTQYF	TGTGCCAGCAGCTTAGGACTAGCGGGGCGTGGGGATACGCAGTATTTT
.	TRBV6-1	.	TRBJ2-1	CASSWERNEQFF	TGTGCCAGCAGCTGGGAGAGGAATGAGCAGTTCTTC
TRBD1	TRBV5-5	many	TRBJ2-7	CASSFGQVSEQYF	TGTGCCAGCAGCTTTGGACAGGTCTCCGAGCAGTACTTC
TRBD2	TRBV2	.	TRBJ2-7	CASSGAALAGYYEQYF	TGTGCCAGCAGTGGAGCTGCCCTAGCGGGATACTACGAGCAGTACTTC
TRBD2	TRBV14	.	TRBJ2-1	CASSLIRGLAGEDEQFF	TGTGCCAGCAGCCTAATAAGAGGACTAGCGGGAGAGGATGAGCAGTTCTTC
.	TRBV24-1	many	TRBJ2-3	CATSGRESTSTDTQYF	TGTGCCACCAGTGGACGGGAGTCAACTAGCACAGATACGCAGTATTTT
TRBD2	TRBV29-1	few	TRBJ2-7	CSVESSGPYEQYF	TGCAGCGTTGAATCTAGCGGGCCCTACGAGCAGTACTTC
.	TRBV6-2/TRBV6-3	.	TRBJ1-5	CASRRGQPSNQPQHF	TGTGCCAGCAGACGCGGACAGCCTAGCAATCAGCCCCAGCATTTT
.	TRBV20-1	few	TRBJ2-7	CSARISEGIYEQYF	TGCAGTGCTAGAATCTCGGAAGGGATTTACGAGCAGTACTTC
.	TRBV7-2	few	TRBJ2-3	CASSPAVSTDTQYF	TGTGCCAGCAGCCCAGCGGTTAGCACAGATACGCAGTATTTT
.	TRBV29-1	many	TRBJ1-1	CSDYTGNPPVAFF	TGCAGTGATTACACAGGGAATCCACCAGTAGCTTTCTTT
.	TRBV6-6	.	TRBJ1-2	CASSLYEFLYGYTF	TGTGCCAGCAGCCTGTATGAATTCCTCTATGGCTACACCTTC
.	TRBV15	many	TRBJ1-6	CATSRDRDNSPLHF	TGTGCCACCAGCAGAGACCGGGATAATTCACCCCTCCACTTT
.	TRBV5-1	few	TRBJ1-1	CASSFYDGEAFF	TGCGCCAGCAGCTTCTACGATGGTGAAGCTTTCTTT
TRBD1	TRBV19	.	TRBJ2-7	CASSTNRDRDYEQYF	TGTGCCAGTAGTACCAACCGGGACAGGGACTACGAGCAGTACTTC
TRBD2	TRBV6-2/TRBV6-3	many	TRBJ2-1	CASSYEVGGSPYNEQFF	TGTGCCAGCAGTTACGAGGTCGGCGGGAGTCCCTACAATGAGCAGTTCTTC
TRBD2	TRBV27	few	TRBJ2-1	CASKPSGRPYEQFF	TGTGCCAGCAAACCCAGCGGGAGGCCCTATGAGCAGTTCTTC
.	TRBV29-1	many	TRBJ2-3	CSVEWGFADTQYF	TGCAGCGTTGAATGGGGTTTCGCAGATACGCAGTATTTT
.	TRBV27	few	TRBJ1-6	CASSLLGLNNSPLHF	TGTGCCAGCAGTTTACTAGGGCTAAATAATTCACCCCTCCACTTT
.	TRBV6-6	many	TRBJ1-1	CASSNRAAAFF	TGTGCCAGCAGCAACAGGGCCGCAGCTTTCTTT
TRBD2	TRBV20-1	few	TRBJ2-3	CSASDLRLAGSTDTQYF	TGCAGTGCTAGCGACCTCCGACTAGCGGGAAGCACAGATACGCAGTATTTT
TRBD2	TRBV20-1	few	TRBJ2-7	CSAREGLAGGYEQYF	TGCAGTGCTAGAGAGGGGCTAGCGGGGGGGTACGAGCAGTACTTC
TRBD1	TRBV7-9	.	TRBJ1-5	CASSSEAGTGVDQPQHF	TGTGCCAGCAGCTCCGAGGCCGGGACAGGGGTGGATCAGCCCCAGCATTTT